The 32 T cell receptor beta chains reported below all come from one sample, sequenced in a study of PD-1 blockade in classical Hodgkin lymphoma. Generated by immunoSEQ multiplex PCR, the TCRdb table keeps only in-frame clones and is missing some. The sample lists under 25,000 clones, 75% to 85% occurring once. Relapse was seen in all patients after autologous stem cell transplantation, and brentuximab vedotin exposure was variable. The sample in question was peripheral blood mononuclear cells (PBMCs), obtained before the second cycle of nivolumab. These receptor sequences come from a human donor with classical Hodgkin lymphoma.

DNA for the CDR3: TGCGCCAGCAGCTTAACCGGGACCGACGATGGCTACACCTTC. Encoded protein: CASSLTGTDDGYTF. The rearrangement uses TRBV5-1 and TRBJ1-2; D is perhaps TRBD1 (5 bases). The CDR3 runs to 14 residues. The V end was cut by 2 bases, the J end by 6 bases, with 14 bases between. Per germline, CDR1 SGHRS and CDR2 YFSETQ. Together with reference TRBV5-1 and TRBJ1-2, the CDR3 gives the full variable domain: KAGVTQTPRYLIKTRGQQVTLSCSPISGHRSVSWYQQTPGQGLQFLFEYFSETQRNKGNFPGRFSGRQFSNSRSEMNVSTLELGDSALYLCASSLTGTDDGYTFGSGTRLTVV.

A single count supports this clone. V is TRBV10-3 and J is TRBJ1-4; a weak D match, TRBD1 (5 bases). In germline, CDR1 is ENHRY, CDR2 SYGVKD. This CDR3 spans 13 amino acids. The V end was cut by 4 bases, the J end by 7 bases, with 10 bases between. This CDR3 is CAISGGVFEKLFF. CDR3 coding DNA: TGTGCCATCAGTGGAGGGGTGTTTGAAAAACTGTTTTTT.

This chain links TRBV18 with TRBJ2-4; 12 bases line up with TRBD1. The CDR3 contains 16 residues. With V trimmed by 2 bases and J by 8 bases, 7 bases remained unmatched. Germline CDR1 and CDR2: KGHSH and LQKENI. The CDR3, as DNA: TGTGCCAGCTCACCATCGGCGGGACAGGGGGCAGACATTCAGTACTTC. Translation: CASSPSAGQGADIQYF.

The chain couples TRBV29-1 to TRBJ1-5; D is possibly TRBD1 (5 bases). Germline V CDR1 and CDR2: SQVTM, ANQGSEA. The CDR3 extends over 14 amino acids. Trimming cost V 4 bases and J 2 bases, with 12 bases left between them. The CDR3 sequence is CSVVVQGGNQPQHF. The DNA for the CDR3 is TGCAGCGTTGTAGTCCAGGGAGGCAATCAGCCCCAGCATTTT.

J is TRBJ2-2 and V is TRBV9; D tentatively reads TRBD1 or TRBD2 (5 bases each). Trimming cost V 4 bases and J 6 bases, with 19 bases left between them. This CDR3 is 16 amino acids long. Per the germline V gene, CDR1 is SGDLS and CDR2 is YYNGEE. CDR3 sequence reads: CASSPPNFGGPGELFF. The CDR3 bases are TGTGCCAGCAGCCCCCCCAACTTTGGGGGACCCGGGGAGCTGTTTTTT.

The chain has TRBV5-1 and TRBJ1-2; 9 bases align to TRBD1. The CDR3 sequence is 13 residues long. The V and J ends lost 5 bases and 7 bases, in that order; junction bases with no gene match: 6. Germline V gene sequence: CDR1 SGHRS, CDR2 YFSETQ. The DNA of the CDR3 is TGCGCCAGCAGGGGGGACAGGGCAAGTGGCTACACCTTC. This sequence encodes CASRGDRASGYTF. Variable domain in full (rest from reference TRBV5-1 and TRBJ1-2): KAGVTQTPRYLIKTRGQQVTLSCSPISGHRSVSWYQQTPGQGLQFLFEYFSETQRNKGNFPGRFSGRQFSNSRSEMNVSTLELGDSALYLCASRGDRASGYTFGSGTRLTVV.

This clone was recorded once. The chain has TRBV6-5 and TRBJ2-7, with D perhaps assigned TRBD1 or TRBD2 (5 bases each). The germline CDR1 and CDR2 sequences are MNHEY and SVGAGI. This CDR3 has 15 residues. Trimming pared 6 bases from V and 3 bases from J, leaving 18 bases between. CDR3 DNA: TGTGCCAGCAGGGGAGATGCAGGGAAGGTCTACGAGCAGTACTTC. It yields the protein CASRGDAGKVYEQYF.

The V call is TRBV7-9, the J call TRBJ2-3; 11 bases are shared with TRBD1. Germline assignment: CDR1 SEHNR and CDR2 FQNEAQ (reference sequence). Germline trimming cut 5 bases from V and 4 bases from J; bases unmatched to any gene: 5. The CDR3 contains 15 residues. The CDR3 bases are TGTGCCAGCAGCCCCGGGACAGGGGGACCAGATACGCAGTATTTT. Encoded protein: CASSPGTGGPDTQYF. Based on the CDR3 plus reference TRBV7-9 and TRBJ2-3, the full variable domain is DTGVSQNPRHKITKRGQNVTFRCDPISEHNRLYWYRQTLGQGPEFLTYFQNEAQLEKSRLLSDRFSAERPKGSFSTLEIQRTEQGDSAMYLCASSPGTGGPDTQYFGPGTRLTVL.

V and J are TRBV18 and TRBJ1-5; D remains unclear. V was pared by 6 bases and J by 9 bases, with 15 bases between. The germline V gene encodes CDR1 KGHSH and CDR2 LQKENI. The CDR3 is made up of 13 amino acids. The CDR3 region has the DNA TGTGCCAGCTCTGGAATCGTAGGTGGGCCCCAGCATTTT. Amino acid sequence: CASSGIVGGPQHF.

This rearrangement joins TRBV7-2 to TRBJ1-2; tentatively, D is TRBD1 (6 bases). The CDR3 covers 14 residues. The germline gives CDR1 SGHTA, CDR2 FQGNSA. V shed 4 bases and J shed 5 bases, with 14 bases lying between them. The CDR3 spells CASSWGTSPYGYTF. CDR3 sequence (DNA): TGTGCCAGCAGCTGGGGGACAAGCCCTTATGGCTACACCTTC.

In nucleotides, the CDR3 is TGTGCCTGGAGTATAGCTCGGGCAGGACGGTATGGCTACACCTTC. Residues: CAWSIARAGRYGYTF. The rearrangement uses TRBV30 and TRBJ1-2; no firm D call. CDR3 length: 15 residues. The V and J ends lost 2 bases and 5 bases respectively, with 18 bases between them. The germline CDR1 and CDR2 sequences are GTSNPN and SVGIG (reference sequence).

The CDR3 region has the DNA TGTGCCAGCAAAAGGGAACGCTTCCCCTACGAGCAGTACTTC. Translated: CASKRERFPYEQYF. V gene TRBV6-1 combines with J gene TRBJ2-5; D unclear. The DNA end is a closer match to TRBJ2-7, so the J assignment may be wrong. This CDR3 contains 14 residues. CDR1 and CDR2 (germline): MNHNS, SASEGT.

The chain recombines TRBV27 with TRBJ2-1; D is undetermined. CDR3 size: 14 residues. V lost 5 bases to trimming and J lost 3 bases, with 11 bases between them. CDR1 is MNHEY and CDR2 is SMNVEV in the germline V gene (reference sequence). The CDR3 DNA is TGTGCCAGCAGTATGATAGGGTACTACAATGAGCAGTTCTTC. Its protein is CASSMIGYYNEQFF.

J is TRBJ2-2 and V is TRBV5-4; D unclear. Trimming shortened V by 4 bases and J by 3 bases, and 16 bases separated the two germline ends. CDR1 and CDR2 from the germline V gene are SGHNT and YYREEE (reference sequence). The CDR3 consists of 16 residues. The CDR3 DNA reads as TGTGCCAGCAGCCCCAGTCACGGGCCTTACACCGGGGAGCTGTTTTTT. It codes for CASSPSHGPYTGELFF.

V usage is TRBV1 and J usage is TRBJ2-7. TRBV1 is described as a pseudogene. The CDR3 extends over 14 amino acids. The chain's CDR3 is CTSSPRERHYEQYF. The CDR3 DNA follows: TGCACCAGCAGCCCCCGTGAGCGACACTACGAGCAGTACTTC.

The rearrangement links TRBV11-3 to TRBJ2-1, with TRBD2 matching over 7 bases. The trim removed 0 bases at V and 2 bases at J, leaving 1 base unmatched. The CDR3 runs 15 residues. The germline gives CDR1 SGHNT, CDR2 YENEEA. The CDR3 reads CASSLDGRPYNEQFF. The DNA for the CDR3 is TGTGCCAGCAGCTTAGACGGGAGGCCCTACAATGAGCAGTTCTTC.

This clone was seen just once. V usage is TRBV27 and J usage is TRBJ2-1, with a possible D match to TRBD2 (6 bases). Germline-derived CDR1 and CDR2 are MNHEY and SMNVEV (reference sequence). The ends were cut back, 2 bases at V and 5 bases at J, with 10 bases in the middle. CDR3 size: 14 residues. The CDR3 sequence: CASSLRDSHNEQFF. The CDR3 DNA is TGTGCCAGCAGTTTAAGGGACTCTCACAATGAGCAGTTCTTC.

This chain connects TRBV12-5 to TRBJ2-5, with D uncertain. Germline V gene lookup returns CDR1 LGHNT and CDR2 FRNRAP. V lost 5 bases to trimming and J lost 5 bases, with 9 bases between them. The CDR3 is 12 residues long. The CDR3 protein is CASGPDTETQYF. Written as DNA, the CDR3 is TGTGCTAGTGGTCCTGATACGGAGACCCAGTACTTC.

This clone is classed as medium-sized (0.01 to 0.1%). The V gene is TRBV2, the J gene TRBJ2-3, with 7 bases identical to TRBD2. CDR1 and CDR2 from the germline V gene are SNHLY and FYNNEI. The CDR3 runs to 17 residues. V was clipped by 6 bases and J by 0 bases; unmatched bases: 12. In nucleotides, the CDR3 is TGTGCCAGCAGCGAGAGTACTGCAGCGGGGAGCACAGATACGCAGTATTTT. This gives the protein CASSESTAAGSTDTQYF.

The V and J genes are TRBV30 and TRBJ2-2, with no clear D. The CDR3 runs to 11 residues. The germline V gene has CDR1 GTSNPN and CDR2 SVGIG (reference sequence). The V end was cut by 2 bases, the J end by 4 bases, with 2 bases between. CDR3 sequence (DNA): TGTGCCTGGAGTCTCACCGGGGAGCTGTTTTTT. It yields the protein CAWSLTGELFF. The full variable domain, with the rest looked up from reference TRBV30 and TRBJ2-2, is SQTIHQWPATLVQPVGSPLSLECTVEGTSNPNLYWYRQAAGRGLQLLFYSVGIGQISSEVPQNLSASRPQDRQFILSSKKLLLSDSGFYLCAWSLTGELFFGEGSRLTVL.

The rearrangement links TRBV5-6 to TRBJ1-1; D may be TRBD1 (5 bases). The germline gives CDR1 SGHDT, CDR2 YYEEEE. The CDR3 is 14 residues long. Trimming took off 3 bases at V and 6 bases at J, with 15 bases between the two ends. CDR3 region: CASSSTGRPAEAFF. In DNA form, the CDR3 reads TGTGCCAGCAGCTCCACAGGTCGGCCAGCTGAAGCTTTCTTT.

The chain uses TRBV9 and TRBJ2-3; D may match TRBD1 or TRBD2 (5 bases each). Trimming took off 2 bases at V and 5 bases at J, with 9 bases between the two ends. The CDR3 consists of 13 residues. From germline, CDR1 is SGDLS and CDR2 YYNGEE. CDR3 in DNA: TGTGCCAGCAGCGTCGGGGCGGAAGATACGCAGTATTTT. Translated, it gives CASSVGAEDTQYF. Combining the CDR3 with reference TRBV9 and TRBJ2-3 gives the whole variable domain DSGVTQTPKHLITATGQRVTLRCSPRSGDLSVYWYQQSLDQGLQFLIQYYNGEERAKGNILERFSAQQFPDLHSELNLSSLELGDSALYFCASSVGAEDTQYFGPGTRLTVL.

CDR3 amino acids: CASSEGLWGNQPQHF. CDR3 bases: TGTGCCAGCAGTGAAGGCCTATGGGGCAATCAGCCCCAGCATTTT. This chain connects TRBV6-1 to TRBJ1-5; D not resolved. This CDR3 region has 15 residues. The V end was cut by 1 base, the J end by 2 bases, with 9 bases between. Germline loops: CDR1 MNHNS, CDR2 SASEGT.

V gene TRBV30 combines with J gene TRBJ2-3; no clear D. Germline CDR1 GTSNPN, CDR2 SVGIG (reference sequence). The CDR3 is 10 amino acids. V was cut by 3 bases and J by 3 bases, with 1 base left in between. The CDR3 sequence: CAWRTDTQYF. The CDR3 nucleotides are TGTGCCTGGAGGACAGATACGCAGTATTTT.

The chain links TRBV11-3 to TRBJ1-4, with 7 bases that match TRBD1. V gave up 6 bases and J gave up 4 bases; unmatched junction bases: 8. This CDR3 has 15 residues. Germline assignment: CDR1 SGHNT and CDR2 YENEEA. This CDR3 is CASSTRDSLNEKLFF. The CDR3, as DNA: TGTGCCAGCAGTACCCGGGACAGTCTTAATGAAAAACTGTTTTTT.

This clone turned up a few times. The chain uses TRBV6-5 and TRBJ1-2; 7 nucleotides line up with TRBD1. The V and J ends lost 4 bases and 5 bases, in that order; junction bases with no gene match: 10. CDR1 and CDR2 from the germline V gene are MNHEY and SVGAGI. There are 15 residues in the CDR3. The CDR3 bases are TGTGCCAGCAGTTTAAGTGGAGGGACAGTTTATGGCTACACCTTC. This encodes CASSLSGGTVYGYTF.

The gene calls are TRBV7-3 and TRBJ1-1; D remains ambiguous. The V end lost 1 base, the J end lost 0 bases, and 9 bases lay between the germline ends. Germline V gene lookup returns CDR1 SGHTA and CDR2 FQGTGA. The CDR3 length is 15 residues. In DNA, the CDR3 is TGTGCCAGCAGCTTAAGTACAACCATGAACACTGAAGCTTTCTTT. It is translated as CASSLSTTMNTEAFF. Together with reference TRBV7-3 and TRBJ1-1, the CDR3 gives the full variable domain: GAGVSQTPSNKVTEKGKYVELRCDPISGHTALYWYRQSLGQGPEFLIYFQGTGAADDSGLPNDRFFAVRPEGSVSTLKIQRTERGDSAVYLCASSLSTTMNTEAFFGQGTRLTVV.

V usage is TRBV9 and J usage is TRBJ2-1; D gene uncertain. This CDR3 is 15 amino acids long. The V end was cut by 0 bases, the J end by 0 bases, with 7 bases between. Germline V CDR1 and CDR2: SGDLS, YYNGEE. The CDR3 DNA reads TGTGCCAGCAGCGTAGATGGTGCCTCCTACAATGAGCAGTTCTTC. Translation gives CASSVDGASYNEQFF.

This clone was recorded only once. The chain joins TRBV19 to TRBJ1-5; possibly TRBD1 for D (6 bases). Trimming shortened V by 3 bases and J by 3 bases, and 15 bases separated the two germline ends. Germline lookup yields CDR1 LNHDA and CDR2 SQIVND (reference sequence). The CDR3 loop spans 16 amino acids. This chain's CDR3 is CASSILGRGSNQPQHF. Written as DNA, the CDR3 is TGTGCCAGTAGTATTCTGGGCAGGGGTTCCAATCAGCCCCAGCATTTT.

V is TRBV9 and J is TRBJ2-7; the D is unclear. The CDR3 loop spans 12 amino acids. V was cut by 0 bases and J by 6 bases, with 7 bases left in between. The germline V gene encodes CDR1 SGDLS and CDR2 YYNGEE. In DNA form, the CDR3 reads TGTGCCAGCAGCGTAGCCAGTGGCGAGCAGTACTTC. Its translation is CASSVASGEQYF. Full variable domain (rest looked up from reference TRBV9 and TRBJ2-7): DSGVTQTPKHLITATGQRVTLRCSPRSGDLSVYWYQQSLDQGLQFLIQYYNGEERAKGNILERFSAQQFPDLHSELNLSSLELGDSALYFCASSVASGEQYFGPGTRLTVT.

Only one count was recorded for this clone. The chain's CDR3 is CASSIRDSYNEQFF. The DNA of the CDR3 is TGTGCCAGCAGCATAAGGGACAGCTACAATGAGCAGTTCTTC. The chain couples TRBV7-2 to TRBJ2-1; 7 bases map to TRBD1. CDR3 length: 14 residues. V lost 5 bases to trimming and J lost 3 bases; unmatched junction nucleotides: 4. CDR1 SGHTA and CDR2 FQGNSA come from the germline V gene.

V is TRBV19 and J is TRBJ1-2; TRBD1 matches at 7 bases. The CDR3 runs 14 residues. V gave up 6 bases and J gave up 4 bases; unmatched junction bases: 8. Germline loops: CDR1 LNHDA, CDR2 SQIVND (reference sequence). In nucleotides, the CDR3 is TGTGCCAGTAGATACAACAGGGGAAGCTATGGCTACACCTTC. This translates into CASRYNRGSYGYTF.